This TCR beta chain was captured by sequencing in a study of CD8 T cells in Susac syndrome. Turning to the study itself: The Susac syndrome patients that were sequenced included over 5 with active disease and under ten in remission.

Regarding the study as a whole: It was in TEMRA cells and active patients that Susac CD8+ clonal expansion peaked.

Comment on this clonotype: Its antigen is still unknown. A junction end diverges from the germline sequence, so it may reflect a read error.

Negative isolation was used for CD8+ and CD4+ T cells and FACS enrichment for TEMRA cells. When the RNA was reverse transcribed, random hexamers were used with an input of roughly 0.45 to 1 ug. Amplification of the TCR beta CDR3 was carried out by immunoSEQ multiplex PCR, which spanned a total of 54 Vbeta and 13 Jbeta segments. One entry per CDR3 protein results from TCRdb running MiXCR on the immunoSEQ multiplex PCR reads. The sample lists fewer than 90,000 distinct CDR3 sequences, roughly 92% occurring once. The sample comprised CD8+ T cells from PBMCs. This receptor was identified in a human donor with Susac syndrome.

CDR3 sequence reads: CASSFRGPTYNGQFF. The DNA of the CDR3 is TGTGCCAGCAGTTTTCGGGGCCCCACTTACAATGGGCAGTTCTTC. The J gene is TRBJ2-1, the V gene TRBV28, with D tentatively TRBD1 or TRBD2 (5 bases each). CDR3 length equals 15 residues. Germline values: CDR1 MDHEN, CDR2 SYDVKM.